These T cell receptor beta chains were read from a single sample in a study of CD8 T cells in ankylosing spondylitis. TCRdb used MiXCR to reprocess the 5' RACE reads, holding one entry per CDR3 protein. The sample carries some 16,000 distinct CDR3 sequences, roughly 8% recorded once. The specimen was blood. These receptors were collected from a male donor with ankylosing spondylitis or in good health (not recorded which). CDR3s leave out the opening cysteine and the closing phenylalanine or tryptophan. Each record gives: D gene, V gene, CDR3 protein. A D gene is named only where the DNA matches it firmly.

D gene: .; V gene: TRBV29-1; CDR3 protein: SVTGTGTDTQY
D gene: .; V gene: TRBV7-6; CDR3 protein: ASSLVDRGLETQY
D gene: TRBD2; V gene: TRBV7-2; CDR3 protein: ASSPGLAGSNEQF
D gene: TRBD2; V gene: TRBV20-1; CDR3 protein: SARDKWAGGQF
D gene: TRBD2; V gene: TRBV4-3; CDR3 protein: ASSQDSHGPAGVEETQY
D gene: .; V gene: TRBV27; CDR3 protein: ASSSDRANTGELF
D gene: TRBD1; V gene: TRBV6-2/TRBV6-3; CDR3 protein: ASKTGGTGYT
D gene: .; V gene: TRBV7-2; CDR3 protein: ASSWSYYNEQF
D gene: .; V gene: TRBV6-2/TRBV6-3; CDR3 protein: ASSSLLTGELF
D gene: .; V gene: TRBV28; CDR3 protein: ASRENTGELF
D gene: TRBD2; V gene: TRBV6-2/TRBV6-3; CDR3 protein: ASSYWLAGSGELF
D gene: TRBD2; V gene: TRBV7-2; CDR3 protein: ASSPIAGEVSEQY
D gene: .; V gene: TRBV13; CDR3 protein: ASSNRDRLVETQY
D gene: .; V gene: TRBV29-1; CDR3 protein: SVVVFSYNEQF
D gene: .; V gene: TRBV7-7; CDR3 protein: ASSYAGGLTDTQY
D gene: TRBD2; V gene: TRBV25-1; CDR3 protein: ASSARREGNTGELF
D gene: .; V gene: TRBV15; CDR3 protein: ATSRDPKGGQF
D gene: TRBD1; V gene: TRBV10-3; CDR3 protein: AISIRGGNTEAF
D gene: .; V gene: TRBV10-3; CDR3 protein: AITPGLAPGMDTQY
D gene: TRBD2; V gene: TRBV30; CDR3 protein: AWSWGGTITYNEQF
D gene: .; V gene: TRBV7-9; CDR3 protein: ASSLAAAGTEAF
D gene: .; V gene: TRBV2; CDR3 protein: ASSEYSGSYEQY
D gene: TRBD1; V gene: TRBV20-1; CDR3 protein: SARVPSGTGYGYT
D gene: TRBD1; V gene: TRBV12-3/TRBV12-4; CDR3 protein: ASSITGAGTEAF
D gene: .; V gene: TRBV7-2; CDR3 protein: ASSFQGSQPQH
D gene: TRBD2; V gene: TRBV24-1; CDR3 protein: ATSDPGGTGGGTDTQY
D gene: .; V gene: TRBV5-1; CDR3 protein: ASRSAHAYHEQF
D gene: TRBD1; V gene: TRBV25-1; CDR3 protein: ASAKWTGILETNEKLF
D gene: TRBD1; V gene: TRBV7-2; CDR3 protein: ASSPTGGGITNQPQH
D gene: TRBD1; V gene: TRBV5-1; CDR3 protein: ASSPGQGYGQPQH
D gene: .; V gene: TRBV20-1; CDR3 protein: SAQAQYGYT
D gene: .; V gene: TRBV12-3/TRBV12-4; CDR3 protein: ASSPSDNYEQY
D gene: .; V gene: TRBV24-1; CDR3 protein: ATSDLMGLDTQY
D gene: .; V gene: TRBV7-2; CDR3 protein: ASSLGRNNEKLF
D gene: .; V gene: TRBV6-2/TRBV6-3; CDR3 protein: ASSLLSSGYNEQF
D gene: .; V gene: TRBV6-1; CDR3 protein: ASSDRGLRQF
D gene: .; V gene: TRBV5-1; CDR3 protein: ASSPTSNTGELF
D gene: .; V gene: TRBV29-1; CDR3 protein: SVEEPRDTQY
D gene: TRBD2; V gene: TRBV7-2; CDR3 protein: ASSYGTSGERL
D gene: .; V gene: TRBV6-6; CDR3 protein: ASRGADGGYT
D gene: .; V gene: TRBV3-1; CDR3 protein: ASSPTGGANTEAF
D gene: .; V gene: TRBV9; CDR3 protein: ASSYGTNQETQY
D gene: TRBD1; V gene: TRBV9; CDR3 protein: ASSTWDRANYGYT
D gene: .; V gene: TRBV7-9; CDR3 protein: ASSLALGVGTEAF
D gene: TRBD2; V gene: TRBV20-1; CDR3 protein: SATPLAGEVGELF
D gene: .; V gene: TRBV5-1; CDR3 protein: ASSPWAGAPSTDTQY
D gene: TRBD2; V gene: TRBV7-9; CDR3 protein: ASSSRTSSGTDTQY
D gene: TRBD1; V gene: TRBV20-1; CDR3 protein: SASEGTGYTGELF
D gene: TRBD2; V gene: TRBV12-3/TRBV12-4; CDR3 protein: ASRTSRTSGRAGEQY
D gene: .; V gene: TRBV29-1; CDR3 protein: SVKRANTEAF
D gene: .; V gene: TRBV9; CDR3 protein: ASSAPGLGNEKLF
D gene: TRBD1; V gene: TRBV12-3/TRBV12-4; CDR3 protein: ASSLTTVTGTAKETQY
D gene: .; V gene: TRBV9; CDR3 protein: ASRPFTGMNTEAF
D gene: .; V gene: TRBV14; CDR3 protein: ASSVIAGGHGELF
D gene: TRBD2; V gene: TRBV3-1; CDR3 protein: ASSQGTSGIYEQY
D gene: .; V gene: TRBV20-1; CDR3 protein: SAWGTDTQY
D gene: .; V gene: TRBV5-5; CDR3 protein: ASSSPGANEKLF
D gene: .; V gene: TRBV29-1; CDR3 protein: SVGLTGETQY
D gene: .; V gene: TRBV29-1; CDR3 protein: SVAGNPYSLSYNEQF
D gene: .; V gene: TRBV12-3/TRBV12-4; CDR3 protein: ASRPGGYYYEQY